The rows below give T cell receptor beta chains drawn from one sample of a study of human T cells and chemical hapten exposure. TCRdb itself ran the RACE reads through MiXCR, one entry per CDR3 protein. The sample holds about 97,000 distinct CDR3 sequences; 27% are singletons and the top ten take 10%. This specimen consisted of whole blood, obtained in connection with sensitization to the hapten diphenylcyclopropenone (DPC). The receptors here all came from a man aged 40-55 years with alopecia areata. Some clones in this sample may be carry-over from other donors' samples. Each CDR3 is given with its conserved first and last residue. Each record gives: J gene, D gene, V gene, clone size, CDR3 DNA, CDR3 protein. A D gene is named only where the DNA matches it firmly. Rows may omit the clone size; those that give it use once, few, many or a size class.

TRBJ2-1 NA TRBV20-1 few TGCAGTGCTAGAAAGTGGAATGAGCAGTTCTTC CSARKWNEQFF
TRBJ1-5 TRBD1 TRBV28 NA TGTGCCAGCAGTCCCCAGGGGGTGGTTGATCAGCCCCAGCATTTT CASSPQGVVDQPQHF
TRBJ2-7 NA TRBV28 few TGTGCCAGCACCTATGCTGGGGGCGGGACCCTTTACGAGCAGTACTTC CASTYAGGGTLYEQYF
TRBJ2-1 NA TRBV7-9 NA TGTGCCAGCAGCTTAGGGGCTAGCGACTACAATGAGCAGTTCTTC CASSLGASDYNEQFF
TRBJ1-5 NA TRBV20-1 NA TGCAGTGCTCCCCTGGGACCAGGACAGCCCCAGCATTTT CSAPLGPGQPQHF
TRBJ1-1 TRBD1 TRBV7-2 NA TGTGCCAGCAGCTTAGTAGGGACAGGGAGCTCTGAAGCTTTCTTT CASSLVGTGSSEAFF
TRBJ2-1 NA TRBV12-3/TRBV12-4 NA TGTGCCAGCAGTTTTACTTCCTACAATGAGCAGTTCTTC CASSFTSYNEQFF
TRBJ2-1 NA TRBV20-1 NA TGCAGTGCTAGACGAGCTGGCGAGCAGTTCTTC CSARRAGEQFF
TRBJ2-7 NA TRBV12-3/TRBV12-4 NA TGTGCCAGCAGTCCGAGATCTCCGGGACACTACGAGCAGTACTTC CASSPRSPGHYEQYF
TRBJ1-1 NA TRBV3-1 NA TGTGCCAGCAGCCAAGTAGGCAGTGAAGCTTTCTTT CASSQVGSEAFF
TRBJ2-2 NA TRBV20-1 NA TGCAGTGCTAGAGGACCACCCGTGAGAACCGGGGAGCTGTTTTTT CSARGPPVRTGELFF